The 30 T cell receptor beta chains below were found in one sample sequenced in a study of blood T cell repertoires in COVID-19. Here immunoSEQ multiplex PCR was the method, and the copy in TCRdb shows in-frame clones only, minus some. The table records hundreds of thousands of clones, around nine tenths of them present only once. Sequences were obtained from peripheral blood. These receptors originate from a woman aged 65 to 85 with COVID-19, enrolled during active disease.

V is TRBV19 and J is TRBJ2-7; 7 bases line up with TRBD1. V dropped 5 bases and J dropped 3; count of bases not matched to a gene: 7. Germline V CDR1 and CDR2: LNHDA, SQIVND (reference sequence). CDR3 length: 14 amino acids. The CDR3 loop reads CASSPQGTNYEQYF. CDR3 nucleotide sequence: TGTGCCAGTAGTCCACAGGGGACCAACTACGAGCAGTACTTC.

The V and J genes are TRBV30 and TRBJ1-1, with TRBD1 as a possible D gene (6 bases). CDR1 GTSNPN and CDR2 SVGIG come from the germline V gene (reference sequence). V was cut by 5 bases and J by 1 base, with 11 bases left in between. The CDR3 is made up of 13 amino acids. CDR3 amino acids: CAWGQGTNTEAFF. The CDR3 DNA reads as TGTGCCTGGGGCCAGGGGACGAACACTGAAGCTTTCTTT.

This clone was observed once. Other nucleotide sequences from this sample produce the same CDR3. The rearrangement joins TRBV7-2 to TRBJ1-4, with 7 bases aligning to TRBD1. Germline-derived CDR1 and CDR2 are SGHTA and FQGNSA. Losses at the gene ends were 4 bases for V and 8 bases for J; bases not matched to a gene: 7. The CDR3 totals 14 residues. CDR3 sequence (DNA): TGTGCCAGCAGCTACACAGGGGTGGGCGAAAAACTGTTTTTT. Translated, it gives CASSYTGVGEKLFF.

The chain couples TRBV9 to TRBJ1-1; D gene uncertain. Deletions cut 4 bases from V and 4 bases from J, with 17 bases between. The CDR3 totals 15 residues. Germline CDR1 reads SGDLS; CDR2 reads YYNGEE. CDR3 protein: CASSPRGLRSTEAFF. The CDR3 nucleotides read TGTGCCAGCAGCCCCAGAGGGTTAAGGAGCACTGAAGCTTTCTTT.

This clone occurred once. This sample includes further DNA sequences coding for the same CDR3. The rearrangement links TRBV6-5 to TRBJ1-2; maybe TRBD1 (5 bases). CDR1 and CDR2 (germline): MNHEY, SVGAGI. The CDR3 loop spans 13 amino acids. V dropped 2 bases and J dropped 5 bases, with 9 bases sitting between them. The CDR3 DNA reads as TGTGCCAGCAGTTACAGGGGAGGGTATGGCTACACCTTC. Its protein is CASSYRGGYGYTF.

The rearrangement links TRBV11-2 to TRBJ2-7, with TRBD2 matching 7 bases. This CDR3 has 14 residues. V shed 3 bases and J 5 bases; nucleotides not matched to a gene: 7. Looked up from germline, CDR1 is SGHAT and CDR2 is FQNNGV. The CDR3 region has the DNA TGTGCCAGCAGCTTCCCTTCGCGGGAGCACGAGCAGTACTTC. Amino acids: CASSFPSREHEQYF.

The V gene is TRBV18, the J gene TRBJ1-1; the D is unclear. CDR1 is KGHSH and CDR2 is LQKENI in the germline V gene. Trimming took off 2 bases at V and 2 bases at J, with 6 bases between the two ends. The CDR3 has 13 residues. Here the CDR3 reads CASSPLANTEAFF. The CDR3 coding sequence is TGTGCCAGCTCACCATTGGCCAACACTGAAGCTTTCTTT. Variable domain in full (rest from reference TRBV18 and TRBJ1-1): NAGVMQNPRHLVRRRGQEARLRCSPMKGHSHVYWYRQLPEEGLKFMVYLQKENIIDESGMPKERFSAEFPKEGPSILRIQQVVRGDSAAYFCASSPLANTEAFFGQGTRLTVV.

The rearrangement joins TRBV7-2 to TRBJ1-6, with D maybe TRBD1 (6 bases). Germline-derived CDR1 and CDR2 are SGHTA and FQGNSA. The CDR3 has 15 amino acids. V gave up 5 bases and J gave up 8 bases, with 16 bases separating them. In nucleotides, the CDR3 is TGTGCCAGCAGCGACCAACAGGGAGGGGATTCACCCCTCCACTTT. This translates into CASSDQQGGDSPLHF.

This clone was detected once. One junction end disagrees with the germline gene, perhaps due to a read error. This chain uses TRBV3-1 (or the pseudogene TRBV3-2) with TRBJ2-4; a weak D match, TRBD2 (5 bases). Germline values: CDR1 LGHDT, CDR2 YNNKEL (reference sequence). CDR3 size: 12 residues. The CDR3 DNA sequence: TGTGCCAGCAGCCAAGACGGGGATGGTGAGGCCTTC. Its translation is CASSQDGDGEAF.

The rearrangement joins TRBV25-1 to TRBJ1-2, with D maybe TRBD1 (6 bases). The CDR3 totals 16 residues. CDR1 is MGHDK and CDR2 is SYGVNS in the germline V gene. Trimming took 3 bases from V and 4 from J, leaving 18 bases between them. The CDR3 spells CASSDANPGQRYGYTF. In DNA, the CDR3 is TGTGCCAGCAGTGACGCCAACCCGGGACAACGCTATGGCTACACCTTC.

The gene calls are TRBV27 and TRBJ1-1, with D perhaps matching TRBD1 (6 bases). CDR1 is MNHEY, CDR2 SMNVEV, per germline (reference sequence). The length of the CDR3 is 14 residues. Trimming removed 2 bases from V and 2 bases from J, with 9 bases in between. In DNA, the CDR3 is TGTGCCAGCAGTTTAACAGGGCCCAACACTGAAGCTTTCTTT. This gives the protein CASSLTGPNTEAFF.

This clone showed up just a few times. The chain is built from TRBV10-3 and TRBJ1-5, with TRBD1 matching 8 bases. This CDR3 region has 14 residues. V shed 5 bases and J 6 bases; nucleotides not matched to a gene: 6. The germline V gene has CDR1 ENHRY and CDR2 SYGVKD. The CDR3 coding sequence is TGTGCCATCAGTCCTGGACAGGGTTCTCAGCCCCAGCATTTT. It translates to CAISPGQGSQPQHF.

The J gene is TRBJ2-5, the V gene TRBV11-3, with 8 bases aligning to TRBD2. The CDR3 runs 18 residues. V dropped 0 bases and J dropped 2; count of bases not matched to a gene: 11. Looked up from germline, CDR1 is SGHNT and CDR2 is YENEEA. CDR3 amino acids: CASSLDGLSGGYQETQYF. The CDR3 coding sequence is TGTGCCAGCAGCTTAGATGGACTAAGCGGGGGTTATCAAGAGACCCAGTACTTC. Together with reference TRBV11-3 and TRBJ2-5, the CDR3 gives the full variable domain: EAGVVQSPRYKIIEKKQPVAFWCNPISGHNTLYWYLQNLGQGPELLIRYENEEAVDDSQLPKDRFSAERLKGVDSTLKIQPAELGDSAVYLCASSLDGLSGGYQETQYFGPGTRLLVL.

This sequence joins TRBV30 and TRBJ2-2; 10 bases line up with TRBD2. Germline assignment: CDR1 GTSNPN and CDR2 SVGIG (reference sequence). CDR3 length: 21 residues. The V and J ends lost 0 bases and 0 bases, in that order; junction bases with no gene match: 16. CDR3 protein: CAWSVHPRGLAGAANTGELFF. CDR3 coding DNA: TGTGCCTGGAGTGTACACCCCAGGGGGCTAGCGGGGGCCGCGAACACCGGGGAGCTGTTTTTT. The complete variable domain, with remaining parts taken from reference TRBV30 and TRBJ2-2, reads SQTIHQWPATLVQPVGSPLSLECTVEGTSNPNLYWYRQAAGRGLQLLFYSVGIGQISSEVPQNLSASRPQDRQFILSSKKLLLSDSGFYLCAWSVHPRGLAGAANTGELFFGEGSRLTVL.

The rearrangement links TRBV30 to TRBJ1-5; D is possibly TRBD1 (6 bases). Germline CDR1 GTSNPN, CDR2 SVGIG (reference sequence). V was cut by 0 bases and J by 5 bases, with 11 bases left in between. CDR3 length: 14 amino acids. The CDR3 spells CAWSVLAGDQPQHF. The DNA for the CDR3 is TGTGCCTGGAGTGTACTGGCAGGGGATCAGCCCCAGCATTTT.

The chain couples TRBV9 to TRBJ2-7; 10 bases are shared with TRBD1. The CDR3 spans 18 residues. The junction had 17 bases not matched to a gene; V was cut back by 1 base and J by 7 bases. The V gene's germline CDR1 is SGDLS and CDR2 YYNGEE. The CDR3 DNA follows: TGTGCCAGCAGCGTATCCCCATCGGGGGGGACAGGGGATCGGGAGCAGTACTTC. This translates into CASSVSPSGGTGDREQYF.

The genes are TRBV28 and TRBJ1-2; 8 bases agree with TRBD1. The V gene's germline CDR1 is MDHEN and CDR2 SYDVKM. The ends lost 5 bases at V and 8 bases at J; junction bases unmatched: 16. The CDR3 has 16 amino acids. For the CDR3, the DNA is TGTGCCAGCAGTCAAATAAGAGGACAGGGAGCGGGAGGCTACACCTTC. Protein: CASSQIRGQGAGGYTF.

The V call is TRBV5-8, the J call TRBJ2-1, with 11 bases lining up with TRBD1. There are 17 residues in the CDR3. CDR1 SGHTS and CDR2 YDEGEE come from the germline V gene. V shed 3 bases, J shed 1 base, and the junction held 6 bases outside the gene matches. The CDR3 is CASSWTGGFWSYNEQFF. CDR3 sequence (DNA): TGTGCCAGCAGCTGGACAGGGGGCTTTTGGTCCTACAATGAGCAGTTCTTC.

The rearrangement joins TRBV3-1 (or the pseudogene TRBV3-2) to TRBJ2-1, with TRBD1 matching over 10 bases. Trimming cost V 0 bases and J 10 bases; bases outside gene matches: 12. Germline V CDR1 and CDR2: LGHDT, YNNKEL (reference sequence). The CDR3 has 17 residues. The DNA of the CDR3 is TGTGCCAGCAGCCAAGATCTCCGGGACAGGGGTACAGGCGAGCAGTTCTTC. Translating it yields CASSQDLRDRGTGEQFF.

The CDR3: CASSGGSYNSPLHF. CDR3 DNA sequence: TGTGCCAGCAGTGGAGGCTCCTATAATTCACCCCTCCACTTT. The V call is TRBV2, the J call TRBJ1-6; D remains unclear. The CDR3 sequence is 14 residues long. The V end lost 4 bases, the J end lost 0 bases, and 4 bases lay between the germline ends. Germline loops: CDR1 SNHLY, CDR2 FYNNEI. Based on the CDR3 plus reference TRBV2 and TRBJ1-6, the full variable domain is EPEVTQTPSHQVTQMGQEVILRCVPISNHLYFYWYRQILGQKVEFLVSFYNNEISEKSEIFDDQFSVERPDGSNFTLKIRSTKLEDSAMYFCASSGGSYNSPLHFGNGTRLTVT.

This sequence joins TRBV2 and TRBJ1-1; D may be TRBD1 (6 bases). CDR3 length equals 14 residues. Trimming left V 3 bases short and J 1 base short, with 9 bases between. Germline loops: CDR1 SNHLY, CDR2 FYNNEI. CDR3 sequence reads: CASSEGRGNTEAFF. CDR3 DNA: TGTGCCAGCAGTGAGGGCAGGGGGAACACTGAAGCTTTCTTT.

This sequence joins TRBV5-1 and TRBJ1-1; D possibly corresponds to TRBD1 (6 bases). The CDR3 has 15 residues. CDR1 and CDR2 from the germline V gene are SGHRS and YFSETQ. Trimming shortened V by 0 bases and J by 2 bases, and 11 bases separated the two germline ends. The CDR3 here is CASSLVGTPNTEAFF. CDR3 nucleotide sequence: TGCGCCAGCAGCTTGGTAGGGACACCTAACACTGAAGCTTTCTTT.

The chain uses TRBV6-5 and TRBJ2-2; D not resolved. This CDR3 is 14 amino acids long. Per the germline V gene, CDR1 is MNHEY and CDR2 is SVGAGI. The ends were cut back, 6 bases at V and 1 base at J, with 9 bases in the middle. As DNA, the CDR3 is TGTGCCAGCAGAGCCGACTGGAACACCGGGGAGCTGTTTTTT. Encoded protein: CASRADWNTGELFF.

Only a few counts were recorded for this clone. This chain joins TRBV18 and TRBJ1-2; D perhaps matches TRBD1 (6 bases). From germline, CDR1 is KGHSH and CDR2 LQKENI. The ends were cut back, 3 bases at V and 2 bases at J, with 10 bases in the middle. This CDR3 has 14 residues. The CDR3 DNA is TGTGCCAGCTCACCGGAAGGACAGAACTATGGCTACACCTTC. Translation gives CASSPEGQNYGYTF.

J is TRBJ1-4 and V is TRBV5-1, with D tentatively TRBD1 (6 bases). CDR1 and CDR2 from the germline V gene are SGHRS and YFSETQ. The V gene lost 0 bases and the J gene lost 8 bases, with 11 bases spanning the gap. The CDR3 has 14 residues. The CDR3 region has the DNA TGCGCCAGCAGCTTGGGGGACATCCGCGAAAAACTGTTTTTT. The encoded protein is CASSLGDIREKLFF.

V usage is TRBV2 and J usage is TRBJ1-3; D remains unclear. The CDR3 has 16 residues. Germline loops: CDR1 SNHLY, CDR2 FYNNEI. With 5 bases removed from V and 0 bases from J, the gap between germline ends came to 14 bases. The DNA for the CDR3 is TGTGCCAGCAGTCCCTTAGCCACCCGCTCTGGAAACACCATATATTTT. Protein product: CASSPLATRSGNTIYF.

This chain uses TRBV6-5 with TRBJ2-3; TRBD2 is a possible D gene (7 bases). V lost 7 bases and J lost 7, with 15 bases in between. The germline V gene has CDR1 MNHEY and CDR2 SVGAGI. CDR3 size: 13 residues. CDR3 region: CASIPAGAHTQYF. In DNA, the CDR3 is TGTGCCAGCATTCCCGCGGGGGCCCATACGCAGTATTTT.

V is TRBV7-8 and J is TRBJ1-4, with TRBD1 matching 9 bases. The J segment lost 5 bases and the V segment lost 5 bases, leaving 3 bases of the junction unmatched. This CDR3 comprises 14 residues. Germline values: CDR1 SGHVS, CDR2 FQNEAQ. The CDR3 sequence: CASSPGQGNEKLFF. The CDR3 DNA reads as TGTGCCAGCAGCCCGGGACAGGGAAATGAAAAACTGTTTTTT.

The gene calls are TRBV6-6 and TRBJ1-2; TRBD1 agrees at 8 bases. Germline V CDR1 and CDR2: MNHNY, SVGAGI (reference sequence). Germline trimming cut 6 bases from V and 7 bases from J; bases unmatched to any gene: 10. The CDR3 has 14 residues. CDR3 coding DNA: TGTGCCAGCAGACCCCGACAGGGGTCGGGTGGCTACACCTTC. Its translation is CASRPRQGSGGYTF.

This sequence joins TRBV5-1 and TRBJ1-1, with TRBD1 matching over 9 bases. Germline V gene lookup returns CDR1 SGHRS and CDR2 YFSETQ. The CDR3 is 15 residues long. V dropped 4 bases and J dropped 5; count of bases not matched to a gene: 9. CDR3 sequence (DNA): TGCGCCAGCAGCGCCACCGGGACAGGGAAAACTGAAGCTTTCTTT. Residues: CASSATGTGKTEAFF.